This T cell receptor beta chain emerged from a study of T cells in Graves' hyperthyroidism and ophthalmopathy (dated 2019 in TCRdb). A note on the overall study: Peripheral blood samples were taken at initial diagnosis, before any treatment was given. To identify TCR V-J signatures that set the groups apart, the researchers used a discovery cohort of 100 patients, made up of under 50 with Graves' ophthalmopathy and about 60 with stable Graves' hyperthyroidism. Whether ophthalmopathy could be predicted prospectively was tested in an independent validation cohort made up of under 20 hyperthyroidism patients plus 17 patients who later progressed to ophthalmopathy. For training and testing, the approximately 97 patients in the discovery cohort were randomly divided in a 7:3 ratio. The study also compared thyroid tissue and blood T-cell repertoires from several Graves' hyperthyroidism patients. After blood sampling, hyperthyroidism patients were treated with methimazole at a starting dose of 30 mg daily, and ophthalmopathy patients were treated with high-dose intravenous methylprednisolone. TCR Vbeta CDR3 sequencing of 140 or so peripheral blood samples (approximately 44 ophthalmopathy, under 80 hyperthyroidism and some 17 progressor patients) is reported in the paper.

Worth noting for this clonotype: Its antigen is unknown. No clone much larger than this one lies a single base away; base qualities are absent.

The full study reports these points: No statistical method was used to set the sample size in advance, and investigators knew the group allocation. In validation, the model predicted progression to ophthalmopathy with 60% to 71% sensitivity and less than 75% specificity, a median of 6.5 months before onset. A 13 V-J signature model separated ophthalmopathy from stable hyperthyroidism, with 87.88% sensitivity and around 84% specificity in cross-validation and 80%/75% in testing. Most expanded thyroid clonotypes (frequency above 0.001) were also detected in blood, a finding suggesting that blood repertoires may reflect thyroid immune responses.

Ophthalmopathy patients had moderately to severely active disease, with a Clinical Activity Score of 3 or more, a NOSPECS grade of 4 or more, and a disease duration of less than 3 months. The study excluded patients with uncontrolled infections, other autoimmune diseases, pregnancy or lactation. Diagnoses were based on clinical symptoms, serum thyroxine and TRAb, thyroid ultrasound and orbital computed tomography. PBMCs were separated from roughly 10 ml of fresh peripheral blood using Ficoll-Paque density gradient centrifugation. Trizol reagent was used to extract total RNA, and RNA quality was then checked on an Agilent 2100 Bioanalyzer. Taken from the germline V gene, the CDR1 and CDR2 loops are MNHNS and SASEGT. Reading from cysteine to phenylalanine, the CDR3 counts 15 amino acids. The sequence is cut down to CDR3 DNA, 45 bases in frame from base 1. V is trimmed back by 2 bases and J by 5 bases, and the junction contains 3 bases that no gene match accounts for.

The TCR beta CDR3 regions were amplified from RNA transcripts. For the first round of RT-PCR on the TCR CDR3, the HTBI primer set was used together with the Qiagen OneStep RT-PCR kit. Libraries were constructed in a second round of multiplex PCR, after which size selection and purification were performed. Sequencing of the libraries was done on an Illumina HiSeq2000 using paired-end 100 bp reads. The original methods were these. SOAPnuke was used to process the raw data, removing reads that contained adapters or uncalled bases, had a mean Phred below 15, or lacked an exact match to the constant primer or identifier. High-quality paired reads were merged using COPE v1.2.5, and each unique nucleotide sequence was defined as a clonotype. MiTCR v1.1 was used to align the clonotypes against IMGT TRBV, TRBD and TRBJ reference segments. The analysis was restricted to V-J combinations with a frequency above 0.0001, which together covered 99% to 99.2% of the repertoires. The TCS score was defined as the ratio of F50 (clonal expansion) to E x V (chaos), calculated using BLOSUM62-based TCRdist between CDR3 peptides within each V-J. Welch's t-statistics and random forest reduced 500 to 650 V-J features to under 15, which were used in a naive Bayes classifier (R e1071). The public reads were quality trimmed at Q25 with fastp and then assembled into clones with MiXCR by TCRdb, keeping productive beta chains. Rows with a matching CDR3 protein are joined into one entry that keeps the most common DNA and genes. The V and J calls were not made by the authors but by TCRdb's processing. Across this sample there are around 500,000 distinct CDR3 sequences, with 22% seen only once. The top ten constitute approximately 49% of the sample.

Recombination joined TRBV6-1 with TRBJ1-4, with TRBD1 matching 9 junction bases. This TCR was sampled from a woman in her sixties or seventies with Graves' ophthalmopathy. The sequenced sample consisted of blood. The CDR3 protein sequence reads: CASSETGQGNEKLFF. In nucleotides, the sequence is TGTGCCAGCAGTGAAACGGGACAGGGAAATGAAAAACTGTTTTTT.